Each of the 26 T cell receptor beta chains below was sequenced from the same sample in a study of blood T cells in healthy people across ages. It was with a sample-barcoded 5' primer and a J-beta primer mix that a second PCR of roughly 7 to 12 cycles was run. TCRdb used MiXCR to reprocess the 5' RACE reads, holding one entry per CDR3 protein. The sample has about 1.7 million distinct CDR3 sequences, 28% seen once. Sequencing was performed on blood. The receptors derive from a woman aged 25-40 years in good health.

The V and J genes are TRBV12-3 or TRBV12-4 and TRBJ1-2; the D is unclear. V shed 0 bases and J shed 4 bases, with 15 bases lying between them. CDR3 length equals 16 residues. The CDR3 bases are TGTGCCAGCAGTTTAGCTTATCGGGTTGAGAGCTATGGCTACACCTTC. Protein sequence: CASSLAYRVESYGYTF.

V and J are TRBV7-9 and TRBJ2-1, with unresolved D. Germline V gives CDR1 SEHNR, CDR2 FQNEAQ (reference sequence). V gave up 4 bases and J gave up 9 bases, with 19 bases separating them. This CDR3 region has 15 residues. This chain's CDR3 is CASSSRFLRVSEQFF. CDR3 in DNA: TGTGCCAGCAGCTCCCGGTTCCTTAGGGTATCTGAGCAGTTCTTC.

This clonotype was observed a handful of times. This chain joins TRBV6-5 and TRBJ1-2, with TRBD1 as a possible D gene (6 bases). Looked up from germline, CDR1 is MNHEY and CDR2 is SVGAGI. The CDR3 loop spans 15 amino acids. V was trimmed by 7 bases and J by 3 bases, leaving 18 bases between them. The chain's CDR3 is CASTYFQGYDYGYTF. In DNA form, the CDR3 reads TGTGCCAGCACCTACTTTCAGGGGTACGACTATGGCTACACCTTC.

The chain carries TRBV5-1 and TRBJ2-1; D is possibly TRBD2 (5 bases). This CDR3 region has 13 residues. The V gene's germline CDR1 is SGHRS and CDR2 YFSETQ. Trimming pared 1 base from V and 8 bases from J, leaving 10 bases between. The DNA for the CDR3 is TGCGCCAGCAGCTTGTCGGGAAAGGATGAGCAGTTCTTC. Amino acids: CASSLSGKDEQFF. Full variable domain (rest looked up from reference TRBV5-1 and TRBJ2-1): KAGVTQTPRYLIKTRGQQVTLSCSPISGHRSVSWYQQTPGQGLQFLFEYFSETQRNKGNFPGRFSGRQFSNSRSEMNVSTLELGDSALYLCASSLSGKDEQFFGPGTRLTVL.

About this clonotype itself: The junction departs from germline at one end; a sequencing error may be responsible. This sequence joins TRBV30 and TRBJ1-2; a possible D gene is TRBD1 (5 bases). CDR1 GTSNPN and CDR2 SVGIG come from the germline V gene (reference sequence). CDR3 length: 12 residues. Here the CDR3 reads CAWRDNWGGCTF. The DNA for the CDR3 is TGTGCCTGGAGGGACAATTGGGGCGGCTGCACCTTC.

This clonotype was detected only a few times. This CDR3 reads CASRTSGGPTGELFF. CDR3 DNA sequence: TGTGCCAGCAGGACTAGCGGGGGCCCCACCGGGGAGCTGTTTTTT. The chain employs TRBV11-2 and TRBJ2-2; the match to TRBD2 covers 12 bases. The CDR3 runs 15 residues. The V and J ends lost 6 bases and 4 bases, in that order; junction bases with no gene match: 3. Germline CDR1 is SGHAT and CDR2 is FQNNGV.

Ten or more counts support this clonotype. The chain is built from TRBV9 and TRBJ2-3, with D possibly matching TRBD2 (5 bases). Germline V gene sequence: CDR1 SGDLS, CDR2 YYNGEE. CDR3 length: 15 residues. V dropped 0 bases and J dropped 2 bases, with 10 bases sitting between them. CDR3 residues: CASSVASGYTDTQYF. In DNA form, the CDR3 reads TGTGCCAGCAGCGTAGCAAGCGGATACACAGATACGCAGTATTTT.

This clonotype was recorded at least ten times. This rearrangement joins TRBV5-5 to TRBJ1-2; tentatively, D is TRBD1 (6 bases). The ends were cut back, 2 bases at V and 7 bases at J, with 18 bases in the middle. CDR1 is SGHKS, CDR2 YYEKEE, per germline (reference sequence). CDR3 length equals 15 residues. The CDR3 DNA follows: TGTGCCAGCAGCTTTAGGGCACAGGGTCAAGTTGGCTACACCTTC. This codes for CASSFRAQGQVGYTF.

This clonotype was recorded many times. J is TRBJ1-2 and V is TRBV5-1; D is unresolved. Deletions cut 4 bases from V and 0 bases from J, with 13 bases between. Germline V CDR1 and CDR2: SGHRS, YFSETQ. This CDR3 region has 15 residues. DNA of the CDR3: TGCGCCAGCAGCCCCAGCGGCAGGACTAACTATGGCTACACCTTC. Residues: CASSPSGRTNYGYTF. The complete variable domain, with remaining parts taken from reference TRBV5-1 and TRBJ1-2, reads KAGVTQTPRYLIKTRGQQVTLSCSPISGHRSVSWYQQTPGQGLQFLFEYFSETQRNKGNFPGRFSGRQFSNSRSEMNVSTLELGDSALYLCASSPSGRTNYGYTFGSGTRLTVV.

V and J are TRBV7-7 and TRBJ1-4, with D possibly TRBD1 on 5 matching bases. This CDR3 is 10 amino acids long. The V and J ends lost 10 bases and 8 bases respectively, with 8 bases between them. Germline CDR1 and CDR2: SSHAT and FNYEAQ (reference sequence). The CDR3 loop reads CATRDEKLFF. The CDR3 DNA sequence: TGTGCCACACGGGACGAAAAACTGTTTTTT.

The gene calls are TRBV30 and TRBJ2-1, with 12 bases matching TRBD2. CDR3 length equals 18 residues. CDR1 is GTSNPN and CDR2 is SVGIG in the germline V gene (reference sequence). V trimming: 1 base; J trimming: 4 bases; junction bases outside the gene matches: 11. CDR3 loop: CAWSGRLAGAGSYNEQFF. CDR3 bases: TGTGCCTGGAGTGGCCGACTAGCGGGAGCCGGCTCTTACAATGAGCAGTTCTTC.

This clonotype has only a few counts. This chain links TRBV2 with TRBJ1-2; D uncertain. This CDR3 has 15 amino acids. Trimming removed 6 bases at V and 4 bases at J, with 18 bases between. The germline CDR1 and CDR2 sequences are SNHLY and FYNNEI. The CDR3 reads CASRTPPLNGYGYTF. In nucleotides, the CDR3 is TGTGCCAGCAGAACCCCACCTCTTAATGGCTATGGCTACACCTTC.

This clonotype was seen repeatedly, ten times or more. One junction end does not reproduce the germline sequence, and a read error may be involved. The genes are TRBV7-2 and TRBJ2-7; the D gene is possibly TRBD2 (6 bases). Germline-derived CDR1 and CDR2 are SGHTA and FQGNSA. The CDR3 contains 13 residues. The CDR3 region is CASSLGGLYEQYF. CDR3 DNA sequence: TGTGCCAGCAGTTTAGGAGGGCTCTACGAGCAGTACTTC. Based on the CDR3 plus reference TRBV7-2 and TRBJ2-7, the full variable domain is GAGVSQSPSNKVTEKGKDVELRCDPISGHTALYWYRQSLGQGLEFLIYFQGNSAPDKSGLPSDRFSAERTGGSVSTLTIQRTQQEDSAVYLCASSLGGLYEQYFGPGTRLTVT.

This clonotype came up many times. The chain employs TRBV11-2 and TRBJ2-7; TRBD1 might be the D (5 bases). There are 14 residues in the CDR3. Germline V gene lookup returns CDR1 SGHAT and CDR2 FQNNGV. Trimming shortened V by 7 bases and J by 0 bases, and 13 bases separated the two germline ends. The CDR3 nucleotides are TGTGCCAGCAAGCTCCTGACAGTCTCCTACGAGCAGTACTTC. It specifies CASKLLTVSYEQYF.

This clonotype occurred a few times. The chain joins TRBV10-3 to TRBJ2-5, with TRBD2 matching over 8 bases. Per the germline V gene, CDR1 is ENHRY and CDR2 is SYGVKD. The ends lost 2 bases at V and 5 bases at J; junction bases unmatched: 7. The CDR3 contains 15 residues. CDR3 sequence reads: CAISELRGGQETQYF. DNA for the CDR3: TGTGCCATCAGTGAGCTTCGGGGGGGCCAGGAGACCCAGTACTTC.

This clonotype was found a few times. The chain couples TRBV4-1 to TRBJ1-1; D ambiguous. The ends were cut back, 0 bases at V and 1 base at J, with 6 bases in the middle. The CDR3 length is 14 residues. Germline V gives CDR1 MGHRA, CDR2 YSYEKL. This chain's CDR3 is CASSQEDTNTEAFF. DNA of the CDR3: TGCGCCAGCAGCCAAGAAGACACGAACACTGAAGCTTTCTTT.

CDR3 nucleotides: TGTGCCAGCAGTGAAGCAGGGAGAGGCACTGAAGCTTTCTTT. Translation: CASSEAGRGTEAFF. The rearrangement uses TRBV6-1 and TRBJ1-1; no clear D. The CDR3 consists of 14 residues. Germline V gives CDR1 MNHNS, CDR2 SASEGT. Trimming cost V 0 bases and J 4 bases, with 9 bases left between them.

The rearrangement links TRBV7-9 to TRBJ1-2; the D is unclear. Germline values: CDR1 SEHNR, CDR2 FQNEAQ (reference sequence). V lost 2 bases and J 2 bases, leaving 15 bases between the germline ends. The CDR3 extends over 16 amino acids. The CDR3 DNA reads TGTGCCAGCAGCTTATCCTCTACAGAGCTAAACTATGGCTACACCTTC. Its translation is CASSLSSTELNYGYTF.

This clonotype was seen only a few times. This sequence joins TRBV6-5 and TRBJ1-1; D unresolved. Germline V gene lookup returns CDR1 MNHEY and CDR2 SVGAGI. There are 14 residues in the CDR3. The V and J ends lost 0 bases and 2 bases respectively, with 7 bases between them. The CDR3 loop is CASSYSSANTEAFF. The DNA of the CDR3 is TGTGCCAGCAGTTACTCGTCGGCCAACACTGAAGCTTTCTTT.

The genes are TRBV28 and TRBJ1-1; D remains unclear. The V gene's germline CDR1 is MDHEN and CDR2 SYDVKM. With 6 bases removed from V and 1 base from J, the gap between germline ends came to 9 bases. This CDR3 is built from 13 residues. CDR3 protein: CASRYWGNTEAFF. The CDR3 DNA sequence: TGTGCCAGCAGGTACTGGGGGAACACTGAAGCTTTCTTT.

This clonotype showed up just a few times. The chain has TRBV27 and TRBJ2-1; 12 positions match TRBD2. The CDR3 extends over 16 amino acids. V lost 0 bases and J lost 10; bases outside the gene matches: 7. CDR1 and CDR2 from the germline V gene are MNHEY and SMNVEV (reference sequence). The CDR3 loop is CASSLSTSGSSLEQFF. CDR3 nucleotide sequence: TGTGCCAGCAGTTTATCGACTAGCGGGAGTTCCTTGGAGCAGTTCTTC.

This sequence joins TRBV29-1 and TRBJ1-3; possible D gene TRBD1, 6 bases. The CDR3 has 14 residues. The V gene lost 4 bases and the J gene lost 0 bases, with 10 bases spanning the gap. The germline gives CDR1 SQVTM, CDR2 ANQGSEA. The CDR3: CSVVGGDSGNTIYF. As DNA, the CDR3 is TGCAGCGTTGTAGGGGGGGACTCTGGAAACACCATATATTTT.

Remarks on this clonotype: Given a much more abundant clone one base away, this may be a read error. The V call is TRBV5-1, the J call TRBJ2-7; D is possibly TRBD1 (6 bases). Between the trimmed V and J ends, which lost 7 bases and 7 bases, there was a span of 15 bases. Germline assignment: CDR1 SGHRS and CDR2 YFSETQ. The CDR3 has 12 residues. CDR3 nucleotides: TGCGCCAGCTGCAAAACAGGGATTGAGCAGTACTTC. It encodes CASCKTGIEQYF.

The J gene is TRBJ1-2, the V gene TRBV5-1; D might be TRBD1 (6 bases). Germline-derived CDR1 and CDR2 are SGHRS and YFSETQ. Trimming removed 4 bases at V and 4 bases at J, with 14 bases between. The CDR3 loop spans 14 amino acids. CDR3 residues: CASSTLGQTYGYTF. The CDR3 region has the DNA TGCGCCAGCAGCACCCTCGGACAGACCTATGGCTACACCTTC.

Turning to this clonotype: A much bigger clone sits one base away, suggesting this may be a read error. The CDR3 protein is CGVGAGNYGYTF. The CDR3 DNA follows: TGCGGCGTGGGGGCGGGCAACTATGGCTACACCTTC. The chain recombines TRBV29-1 with TRBJ1-2, with a weak D call TRBD1 (6 bases). This CDR3 region has 12 residues. CDR1 and CDR2 from the germline V gene are SQVTM and ANQGSEA.

A few counts support this clonotype. A much larger clone differs by one base, so this may be a read error. This chain joins TRBV10-3 and TRBJ1-2; TRBD1 aligns across 9 bases. V shed 3 bases, J shed 3 bases, and the junction held 11 bases outside the gene matches. The CDR3 length is 17 residues. Germline-derived CDR1 and CDR2 are ENHRY and SYGVKD. CDR3 in amino acids: CAISDPGQGRSDYGYTF. CDR3 bases: TGTGCCATCAGTGATCCGGGACAGGGCCGGAGTGACTATGGCTACACCTTC.